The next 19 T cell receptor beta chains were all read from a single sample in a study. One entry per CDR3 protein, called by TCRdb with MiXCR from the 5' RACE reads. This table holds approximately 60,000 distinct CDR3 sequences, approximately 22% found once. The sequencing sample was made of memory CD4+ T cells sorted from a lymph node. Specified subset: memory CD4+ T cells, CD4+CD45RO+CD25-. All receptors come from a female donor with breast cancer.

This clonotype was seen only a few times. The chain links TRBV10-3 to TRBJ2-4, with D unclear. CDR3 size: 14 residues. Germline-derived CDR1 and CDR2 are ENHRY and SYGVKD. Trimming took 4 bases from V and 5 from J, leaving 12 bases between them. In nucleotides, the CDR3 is TGTGCCATCAGTGTTAAGGGTACTGAAAACATTCAGTACTTC. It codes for CAISVKGTENIQYF.

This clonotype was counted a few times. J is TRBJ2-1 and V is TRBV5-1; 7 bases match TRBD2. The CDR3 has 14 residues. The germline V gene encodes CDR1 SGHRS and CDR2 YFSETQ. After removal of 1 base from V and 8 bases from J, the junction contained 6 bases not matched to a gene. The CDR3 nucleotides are TGCGCCAGCAGCTTGACGGGAGGAGGGGATGAGCAGTTCTTC. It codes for CASSLTGGGDEQFF.

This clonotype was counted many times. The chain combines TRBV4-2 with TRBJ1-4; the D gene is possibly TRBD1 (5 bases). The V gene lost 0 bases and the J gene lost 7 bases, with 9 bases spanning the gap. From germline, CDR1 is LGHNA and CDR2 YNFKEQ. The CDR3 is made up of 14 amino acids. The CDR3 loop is CASSQDRAREKLFF. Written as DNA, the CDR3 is TGTGCCAGCAGCCAAGACAGGGCGCGTGAAAAACTGTTTTTT.

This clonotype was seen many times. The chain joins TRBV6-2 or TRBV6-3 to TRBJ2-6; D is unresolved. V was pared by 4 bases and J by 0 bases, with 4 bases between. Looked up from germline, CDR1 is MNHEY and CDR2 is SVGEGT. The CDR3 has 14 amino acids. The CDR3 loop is CASSWFSGANVLTF. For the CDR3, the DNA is TGTGCCAGCAGTTGGTTCTCTGGGGCCAACGTCCTGACTTTC.

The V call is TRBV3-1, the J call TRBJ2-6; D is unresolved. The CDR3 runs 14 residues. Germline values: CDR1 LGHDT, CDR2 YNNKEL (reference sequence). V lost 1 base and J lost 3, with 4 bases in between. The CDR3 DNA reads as TGTGCCAGCAGCCAAGGGTTTGGGGCCAACGTCCTGACTTTC. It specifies CASSQGFGANVLTF.

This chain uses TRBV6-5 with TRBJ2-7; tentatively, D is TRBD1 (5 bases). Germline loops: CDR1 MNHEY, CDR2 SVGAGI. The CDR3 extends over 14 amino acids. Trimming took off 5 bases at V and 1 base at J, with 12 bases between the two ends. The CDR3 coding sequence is TGTGCCAGCAGTCGTCAGGGTGGATCCTACGAGCAGTACTTC. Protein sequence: CASSRQGGSYEQYF.

The CDR3 region is CASSAHNEQFF. CDR3 coding DNA: TGTGCCAGCAGCGCACACAATGAGCAGTTCTTC. This chain uses TRBV7-6 with TRBJ2-1; no clear D gene. The CDR3 is 11 amino acids. Germline values: CDR1 SGHVS, CDR2 FNYEAQ. The V end was cut by 5 bases, the J end by 5 bases, with 4 bases between. Full variable domain (remainder filled in from reference TRBV7-6 and TRBJ2-1): GAGVSQSPRYKVTKRGQDVALRCDPISGHVSLYWYRQALGQGPEFLTYFNYEAQQDKSGLPNDRFSAERPEGSISTLTIQRTEQRDSAMYRCASSAHNEQFFGPGTRLTVL.

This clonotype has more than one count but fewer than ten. The CDR3: CASSLNSAEAYNEQFF. Here the CDR3 DNA reads TGTGCCAGCTCCCTTAACTCCGCCGAAGCCTACAATGAGCAGTTCTTC. The V and J genes are TRBV18 and TRBJ2-1; D not resolved. Trimming took off 6 bases at V and 2 bases at J, with 17 bases between the two ends. The CDR3 is 16 residues long. Germline CDR1 and CDR2: KGHSH and LQKENI. The full variable domain, completed using reference TRBV18 and TRBJ2-1, is NAGVMQNPRHLVRRRGQEARLRCSPMKGHSHVYWYRQLPEEGLKFMVYLQKENIIDESGMPKERFSAEFPKEGPSILRIQQVVRGDSAAYFCASSLNSAEAYNEQFFGPGTRLTVL.

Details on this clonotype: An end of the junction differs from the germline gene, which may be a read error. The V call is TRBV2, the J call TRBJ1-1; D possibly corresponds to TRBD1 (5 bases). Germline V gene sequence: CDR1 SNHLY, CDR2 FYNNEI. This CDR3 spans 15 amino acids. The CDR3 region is CASRVQGGENTETFF. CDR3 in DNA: TGTGCCAGCCGGGTGCAGGGAGGGGAGAACACTGAAACTTTCTTT. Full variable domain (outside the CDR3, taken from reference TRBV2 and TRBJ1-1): EPEVTQTPSHQVTQMGQEVILRCVPISNHLYFYWYRQILGQKVEFLVSFYNNEISEKSEIFDDQFSVERPDGSNFTLKIRSTKLEDSAMYFCASRVQGGENTETFFGQGTRLTVV.

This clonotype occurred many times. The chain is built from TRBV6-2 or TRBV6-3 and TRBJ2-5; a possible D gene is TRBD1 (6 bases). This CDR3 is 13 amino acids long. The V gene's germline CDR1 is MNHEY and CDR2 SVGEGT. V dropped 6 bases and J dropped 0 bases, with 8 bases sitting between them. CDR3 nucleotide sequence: TGTGCCAGCAGCGACAGGTACCAAGAGACCCAGTACTTC. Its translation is CASSDRYQETQYF.

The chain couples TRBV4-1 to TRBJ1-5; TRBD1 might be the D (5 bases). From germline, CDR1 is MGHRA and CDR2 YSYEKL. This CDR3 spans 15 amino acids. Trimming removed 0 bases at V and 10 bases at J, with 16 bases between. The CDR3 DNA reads TGCGCCAGCAGCCAAGACCTGTCAGGGCTTATTCCCCAGCATTTT. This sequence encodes CASSQDLSGLIPQHF.

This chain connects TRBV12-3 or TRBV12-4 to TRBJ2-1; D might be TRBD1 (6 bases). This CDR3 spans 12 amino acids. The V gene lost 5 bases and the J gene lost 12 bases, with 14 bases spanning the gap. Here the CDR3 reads CASSAARGRQFF. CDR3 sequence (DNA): TGTGCCAGCAGTGCAGCTAGGGGGAGGCAGTTCTTC.

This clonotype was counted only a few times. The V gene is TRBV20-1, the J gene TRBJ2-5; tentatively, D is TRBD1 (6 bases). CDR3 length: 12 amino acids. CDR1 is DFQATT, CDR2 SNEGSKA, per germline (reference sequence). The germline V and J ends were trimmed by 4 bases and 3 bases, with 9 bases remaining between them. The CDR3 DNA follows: TGCAGTGCTATTGGGGGCGAAGAGACCCAGTACTTC. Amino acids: CSAIGGEETQYF.

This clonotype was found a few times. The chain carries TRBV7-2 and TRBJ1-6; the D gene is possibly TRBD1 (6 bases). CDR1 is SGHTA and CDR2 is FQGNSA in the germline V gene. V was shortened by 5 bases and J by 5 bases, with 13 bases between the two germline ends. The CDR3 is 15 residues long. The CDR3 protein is CASSRFRGNNSPLHF. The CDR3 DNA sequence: TGTGCCAGCAGCCGATTCAGGGGAAATAATTCACCCCTCCACTTT.

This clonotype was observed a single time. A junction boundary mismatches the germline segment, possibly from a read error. The CDR3, as DNA: TGCGCCAACAGCCCAACCGGGACAGGGTATAACGAGCAGTACTTC. Amino acids: CANSPTGTGYNEQYF. This rearrangement joins TRBV5-1 to TRBJ2-7; 9 bases line up with TRBD1. Germline CDR1 is SGHRS and CDR2 is YFSETQ. The CDR3 is made up of 15 amino acids.

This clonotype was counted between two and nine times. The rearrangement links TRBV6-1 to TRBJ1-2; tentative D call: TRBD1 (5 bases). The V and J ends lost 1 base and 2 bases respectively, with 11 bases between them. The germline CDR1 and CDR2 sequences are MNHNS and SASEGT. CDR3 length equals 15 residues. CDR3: CASSEGGTQNYGYTF. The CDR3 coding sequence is TGTGCCAGCAGTGAAGGGGGCACGCAAAACTATGGCTACACCTTC.

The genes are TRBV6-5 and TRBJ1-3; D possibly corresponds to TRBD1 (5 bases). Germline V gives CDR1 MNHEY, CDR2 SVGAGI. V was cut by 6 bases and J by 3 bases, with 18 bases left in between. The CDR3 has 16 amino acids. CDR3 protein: CASSPISTGVGNTIYF. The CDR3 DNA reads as TGTGCCAGCAGCCCGATCTCAACAGGCGTTGGAAACACCATATATTTT.

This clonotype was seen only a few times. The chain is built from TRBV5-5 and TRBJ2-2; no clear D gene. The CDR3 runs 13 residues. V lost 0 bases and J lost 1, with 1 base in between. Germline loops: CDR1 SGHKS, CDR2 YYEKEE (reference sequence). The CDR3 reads CASSLVNTGELFF. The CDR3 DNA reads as TGTGCCAGCAGCTTGGTGAACACCGGGGAGCTGTTTTTT.

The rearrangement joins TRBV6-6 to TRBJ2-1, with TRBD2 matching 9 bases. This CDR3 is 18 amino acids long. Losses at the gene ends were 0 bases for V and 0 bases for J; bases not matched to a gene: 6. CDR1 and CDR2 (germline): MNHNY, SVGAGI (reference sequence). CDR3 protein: CASSYSGSGGSSYNEQFF. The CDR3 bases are TGTGCCAGCAGTTACTCGGGGAGCGGGGGGAGCTCCTACAATGAGCAGTTCTTC.